These 25 T cell receptor beta chains share one sample of origin, sequenced in a study of CD8 T cells in ankylosing spondylitis. Notes on the study in general: A TCR beta motif made of under 10 highly homologous variants seemed typical of ankylosing spondylitis blood.

For these receptors, no antigen is known. MiXCR, applied by TCRdb to the 5' RACE reads, yields one record per CDR3 protein. In the table there are around 540,000 distinct CDR3 sequences, roughly 13% of which are singletons. The sample consisted of blood, either unsorted or a sorted T cell fraction (not recorded which). These TCRs come from a male donor with ankylosing spondylitis.

This clonotype was picked up a small number of times. The V call is TRBV10-3, the J call TRBJ2-1; D is ambiguous. Germline CDR1 and CDR2: ENHRY and SYGVKD. This CDR3 contains 15 residues. The V end was cut by 1 base, the J end by 2 bases, with 9 bases between. The CDR3 DNA reads as TGTGCCATCAGTGAGTTCCTTGTGACCTACAATGAGCAGTTCTTC. Translated, it gives CAISEFLVTYNEQFF.

This clonotype was found a few times. This chain joins TRBV12-3 or TRBV12-4 and TRBJ2-2; possibly TRBD2 for D (7 bases). The CDR3 runs to 15 residues. Trimming removed 6 bases at V and 6 bases at J, with 17 bases between. In nucleotides, the CDR3 is TGTGCCAGCAGGGTAGGGGGGGCGTCGGCCGGGGAGCTGTTTTTT. Residues: CASRVGGASAGELFF.

In its sample, this clonotype was seen many times. The chain is built from TRBV11-2 and TRBJ1-2; D call uncertain. Trimming shortened V by 0 bases and J by 4 bases, and 6 bases separated the two germline ends. Germline V CDR1 and CDR2: SGHAT, FQNNGV. This CDR3 is 13 amino acids long. In DNA form, the CDR3 reads TGTGCCAGCAGCTTAGATTCCAGCTATGGCTACACCTTC. Translated: CASSLDSSYGYTF. Based on the CDR3 plus reference TRBV11-2 and TRBJ1-2, the full variable domain is EAGVAQSPRYKIIEKRQSVAFWCNPISGHATLYWYQQILGQGPKLLIQFQNNGVVDDSQLPKDRFSAERLKGVDSTLKIQPAKLEDSAVYLCASSLDSSYGYTFGSGTRLTVV.

This clonotype was counted a few times. The chain recombines TRBV23-1 with TRBJ2-2, with D possibly being TRBD1 (6 bases). TRBV23-1 is flagged as an ORF with uncertain function. This CDR3 comprises 16 residues. With 6 bases removed from V and 2 bases from J, the gap between germline ends came to 16 bases. Here the CDR3 DNA reads TGCGCCAGCAGCCGAAGGGACACTGTCAACACCGGGGAGCTGTTTTTT. This translates into CASSRRDTVNTGELFF.

This clonotype was observed many times. This chain joins TRBV12-3 or TRBV12-4 and TRBJ1-6, with a possible D match to TRBD1 (5 bases). The V and J ends lost 1 base and 10 bases respectively, with 14 bases between them. CDR3 length equals 15 residues. Written as DNA, the CDR3 is TGTGCCAGCAGTTTAGAGGGGCAGCTCAGCTCACCCCTCCACTTT. This gives the protein CASSLEGQLSSPLHF.

This clonotype appeared a few times. The chain couples TRBV10-1 to TRBJ2-7, with TRBD2 matching over 7 bases. Per germline, CDR1 WNHNN and CDR2 SYGVQD (reference sequence). Losses at the gene ends were 0 bases for V and 3 bases for J; bases not matched to a gene: 14. This CDR3 contains 18 residues. Written as DNA, the CDR3 is TGCGCCAGCAGTGAGTCTCCGCCCGGACTAGATCGGGGCTACGAGCAGTACTTC. Its translation is CASSESPPGLDRGYEQYF.

The chain is built from TRBV3-1 and TRBJ2-4; D is possibly TRBD1 (7 bases). CDR3 length: 14 amino acids. Germline V gives CDR1 LGHDT, CDR2 YNNKEL (reference sequence). The V and J ends lost 4 bases and 9 bases respectively, with 16 bases between them. CDR3 in DNA: TGTGCCAGCAGCCGCGGGACAGCAGTCACCATTCAGTACTTC. This codes for CASSRGTAVTIQYF.

V gene TRBV7-2 combines with J gene TRBJ1-2; maybe TRBD1 (5 bases). The V and J ends lost 5 bases and 5 bases respectively, with 15 bases between them. Germline-derived CDR1 and CDR2 are SGHTA and FQGNSA. This CDR3 has 14 residues. CDR3 in DNA: TGTGCCAGCAGCAGCTCCACAGGATTGTATGGCTACACCTTC. As protein: CASSSSTGLYGYTF. Full variable domain (remainder filled in from reference TRBV7-2 and TRBJ1-2): GAGVSQSPSNKVTEKGKDVELRCDPISGHTALYWYRQSLGQGLEFLIYFQGNSAPDKSGLPSDRFSAERTGGSVSTLTIQRTQQEDSAVYLCASSSSTGLYGYTFGSGTRLTVV.

The chain is built from TRBV18 and TRBJ1-1, with D perhaps matching TRBD1 (6 bases). This CDR3 has 15 residues. Deletions cut 2 bases from V and 0 bases from J, with 10 bases between. Germline CDR1 is KGHSH and CDR2 is LQKENI. CDR3 in amino acids: CASSPRGEMNTEAFF. In nucleotides, the CDR3 is TGTGCCAGCTCACCAAGGGGGGAGATGAACACTGAAGCTTTCTTT.

The rearrangement uses TRBV29-1 and TRBJ1-5, with 10 nucleotides matching TRBD1. Germline V lookup: CDR1 SQVTM, CDR2 ANQGSEA. The CDR3 has 13 residues. V shed 4 bases and J 8 bases; nucleotides not matched to a gene: 5. CDR3 residues: CSVATGGGKPQHF. DNA for the CDR3: TGCAGCGTTGCGACAGGGGGCGGAAAGCCCCAGCATTTT.

This clonotype has just a few counts. The J gene is TRBJ2-1, the V gene TRBV20-1; TRBD2 is a possible D gene (6 bases). This CDR3 has 14 residues. V shed 5 bases and J shed 6 bases, with 17 bases lying between them. Germline V lookup: CDR1 DFQATT, CDR2 SNEGSKA (reference sequence). CDR3 nucleotide sequence: TGCAGTGCTGTCGAGGGACTGATTACCAATGAGCAGTTCTTC. It translates to CSAVEGLITNEQFF.

For this clonotype: At one of its ends the junction is not consistent with the germline gene, which may arise from a read error. The CDR3 DNA reads as TGCGCCAGCAGTTTCCCGGGGGAGCCCGGGGAGCTGATTTTT. Residues: CASSFPGEPGELIF. The gene calls are TRBV5-1 and TRBJ2-2; a possible D gene is TRBD2 (6 bases). This CDR3 is 14 amino acids long. Germline V gene data show CDR1 as SGHRS and CDR2 as YFSETQ.

The chain links TRBV5-1 to TRBJ2-3; 11 bases match TRBD1. This CDR3 contains 16 residues. V lost 4 bases, J lost 4 bases, and 8 bases stayed unmatched. In germline, CDR1 is SGHRS, CDR2 YFSETQ. The CDR3 DNA reads TGCGCCAGCAGCCAAGGACAGGGGGCGATAGCAGATACGCAGTATTTT. Translation: CASSQGQGAIADTQYF.

The rearrangement uses TRBV12-3 or TRBV12-4 and TRBJ2-1, with D unclear. The CDR3 covers 13 residues. V shed 4 bases and J shed 9 bases, with 13 bases lying between them. CDR3 region: CASSSPSNGEQFF. The DNA for the CDR3 is TGTGCCAGCAGTTCGCCAAGTAATGGTGAGCAGTTCTTC.

The chain couples TRBV20-1 to TRBJ1-4; D possibly corresponds to TRBD1 (6 bases). Trimming stripped 5 bases from V and 5 bases from J, with 15 bases between. Germline loops: CDR1 DFQATT, CDR2 SNEGSKA (reference sequence). CDR3 size: 14 residues. Here the CDR3 DNA reads TGCAGTGCTTTATTGGGGGCGAGGAATGAAAAACTGTTTTTT. Protein: CSALLGARNEKLFF.

This clonotype came up many times. The chain combines TRBV5-1 with TRBJ2-3; D call uncertain. Trimming took off 1 base at V and 2 bases at J, with 11 bases between the two ends. CDR3 size: 15 residues. Germline V lookup: CDR1 SGHRS, CDR2 YFSETQ. CDR3 residues: CASSLSIRATDTQYF. CDR3 in DNA: TGCGCCAGCAGCTTGAGTATCAGAGCCACAGATACGCAGTATTTT.

The chain is built from TRBV10-3 and TRBJ2-1; D assignment may be TRBD1 or TRBD2 (7 bases each). CDR1 and CDR2 from the germline V gene are ENHRY and SYGVKD. The V end lost 8 bases, the J end lost 4 bases, and 12 bases lay between the germline ends. CDR3 length equals 13 residues. The CDR3 DNA is TGTGCCATCGGGAGGGACAGTTACAATGAGCAGTTCTTC. The encoded protein is CAIGRDSYNEQFF.

In this sample, this clonotype turned up a few times. The V and J genes are TRBV7-2 and TRBJ2-3; 12 nucleotides line up with TRBD2. After removal of 4 bases from V and 4 bases from J, the junction contained 6 bases not matched to a gene. The germline CDR1 and CDR2 sequences are SGHTA and FQGNSA. The CDR3 runs 16 residues. CDR3: CASSSRLAGAPDTQYF. The CDR3, as DNA: TGTGCCAGCAGCTCTCGACTAGCGGGAGCCCCAGATACGCAGTATTTT.

This clonotype has more than one count but fewer than ten. This chain connects TRBV10-1 to TRBJ2-5; 11 bases map to TRBD2. This CDR3 is built from 15 residues. The ends lost 8 bases at V and 1 base at J; junction bases unmatched: 6. CDR1 is WNHNN and CDR2 is SYGVQD in the germline V gene (reference sequence). As DNA, the CDR3 is TGCGCCAGCCGCCTCGGACTAGCGGGCCAAGAGACCCAGTACTTC. This translates into CASRLGLAGQETQYF.

The chain carries TRBV20-1 and TRBJ2-1; 10 bases fit TRBD2. Germline CDR1 DFQATT, CDR2 SNEGSKA (reference sequence). Trimming at V came to 0 bases and at J to 6 bases, leaving 8 bases not matched to a gene. The CDR3 runs 16 residues. The CDR3 DNA reads TGCAGTGCTAGAGATCCTCTAGCGGGAGCGGGCAATGAGCAGTTCTTC. Its translation is CSARDPLAGAGNEQFF.

This rearrangement joins TRBV30 to TRBJ1-5; D remains unclear. V lost 0 bases and J 1 base, leaving 4 bases between the germline ends. Germline V gene data show CDR1 as GTSNPN and CDR2 as SVGIG (reference sequence). The length of the CDR3 is 13 residues. The CDR3 DNA is TGTGCCTGGAGTGTTCTCAGCAATCAGCCCCAGCATTTT. This gives the protein CAWSVLSNQPQHF.

The chain has TRBV2 and TRBJ2-1, with D unclear. There are 15 residues in the CDR3. Per the germline V gene, CDR1 is SNHLY and CDR2 is FYNNEI. Deletions cut 0 bases from V and 8 bases from J, with 14 bases between. CDR3 in DNA: TGTGCCAGCAGTGAAGCAATGGTCCAGACCGATGAGCAGTTCTTC. It translates to CASSEAMVQTDEQFF. Drawing the rest from reference TRBV2 and TRBJ2-1, the complete variable domain is EPEVTQTPSHQVTQMGQEVILRCVPISNHLYFYWYRQILGQKVEFLVSFYNNEISEKSEIFDDQFSVERPDGSNFTLKIRSTKLEDSAMYFCASSEAMVQTDEQFFGPGTRLTVL.

V gene TRBV2 combines with J gene TRBJ2-7; 10 positions agree with TRBD1. V shed 6 bases, J shed 5 bases, and the junction held 7 bases outside the gene matches. This CDR3 spans 14 amino acids. The V gene's germline CDR1 is SNHLY and CDR2 FYNNEI. DNA of the CDR3: TGTGCCAGCAGGACAGGGGGCGCATACCACGAGCAGTACTTC. Its translation is CASRTGGAYHEQYF.

This clonotype showed up many times. V usage is TRBV29-1 and J usage is TRBJ2-5, with 9 bases identical to TRBD1. From germline, CDR1 is SQVTM and CDR2 ANQGSEA. The CDR3 is made up of 17 amino acids. V was pared by 7 bases and J by 0 bases, with 15 bases of the junction left unmatched. The CDR3 nucleotides read TGCAGCGCTGGCCCTGGGGGACAGGGAGTAGACCAAGAGACCCAGTACTTC. As protein: CSAGPGGQGVDQETQYF.

The V and J genes are TRBV5-1 and TRBJ2-7; no firm D call. The CDR3 sequence is 14 residues long. Trimming cost V 4 bases and J 5 bases, with 16 bases left between them. From germline, CDR1 is SGHRS and CDR2 YFSETQ. The CDR3: CASSAAQSLDEQYF. The CDR3 bases are TGCGCCAGCAGCGCGGCGCAGTCCTTGGACGAGCAGTACTTC.